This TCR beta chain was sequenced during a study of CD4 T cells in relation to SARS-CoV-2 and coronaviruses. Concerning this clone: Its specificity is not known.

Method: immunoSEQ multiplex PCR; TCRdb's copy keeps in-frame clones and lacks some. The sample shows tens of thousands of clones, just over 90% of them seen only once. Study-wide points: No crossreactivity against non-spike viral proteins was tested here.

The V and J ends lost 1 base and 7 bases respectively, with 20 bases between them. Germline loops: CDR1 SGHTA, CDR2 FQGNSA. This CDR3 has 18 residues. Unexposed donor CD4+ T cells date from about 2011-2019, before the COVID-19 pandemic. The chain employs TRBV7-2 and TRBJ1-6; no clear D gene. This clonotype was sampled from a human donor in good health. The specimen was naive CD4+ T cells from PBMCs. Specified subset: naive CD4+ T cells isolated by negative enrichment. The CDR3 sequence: CASSLEGGGLLKNSPLHF. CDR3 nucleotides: TGTGCCAGCAGCTTAGAAGGTGGAGGTCTCCTTAAAAATTCACCCCTCCACTTT.